This T cell receptor beta chain was retrieved from a study of T cells in localized non-small cell lung cancer (TCRdb year 2020). Some background on the complete study: T cell repertoires of hundreds of early-stage NSCLC patients were analyzed, with tumors being compared against uninvolved tumor-adjacent lungs. The cohort comprised roughly 240 treatment-naïve NSCLC patients with resected, localized lung tumors. The mean age of the NSCLC patients was about 62 years, with 130 or so men and 95 to 110 women.

Two independent pathologists confirmed that the uninvolved adjacent lung, which was taken at least 2 cm from the tumor margin, was free of atypia. At diagnosis, peripheral blood, uninvolved tumor-adjacent lung and tumor were collected and were preserved as a mix of fresh-frozen and FFPE material. A remark on this clone: No cognate antigen has been identified for it. No base qualities exist here, and no much larger clone lies one base off it.

The immunoSEQ Assay was used to sequence TCR beta CDR3 regions from DNA. The authors processed their data as follows. T cell density was computed as TCR beta template counts normalized to usable DNA estimated by amplifying housekeeping genes. The preseqR package was used to estimate richness by extrapolating to 400,000 templates for PBMC samples and to 120,000 templates for tissue samples. Clonality was taken to be one minus Pielou's evenness. Differential abundance testing on productive amino-acid clonotypes, with a minimum total count of 5 and an alpha of 0.1, was used to identify tissue-enriched TCRs. Repertoire overlap between compartments was quantified with the Jaccard Index and Morisita Overlap Index. GLIPH grouped TCR beta CDR3s together with public tetramer-defined viral CDR3s, and a viral motif had to include at least three viral sequences and show V-gene enrichment. Drawn from immuneACCESS, this table holds only the in-frame rearrangements with V and J called that TCRdb kept. Clones are partly lost; checked studies trace under half to an unresolved V gene and leave the rest unexplained. The DNA gave D and trimming, while V, J and clone size come from that table. This sample holds around 1,500 clones; 25% to 30% were observed only once. Clones ranked in the top ten supply about 12% of the sample.

Trimming accounts for 10 bases at V and 2 bases at J, while the number of junction bases matched to no gene is 5. The CDR3 measures 13 amino acids from cysteine to phenylalanine. Just the 39-base CDR3 DNA is kept, in frame starting at base 1. In the germline V gene, CDR1 corresponds to MNHGY and CDR2 to SAAAGT. Study-wide conclusions, independent of this receptor: A median of roughly 50 of the top 100 tumor clones turned up in the paired uninvolved adjacent lung, and 25 to 35 of those clones also ranked among the top 100 of that same adjacent lung. Uninvolved tumor-adjacent lung showed the highest T cell clonality, higher than tumor, which suggests more focused antigenic responses in the uninvolved tumor-adjacent lung. Higher T cell density in blood was associated with longer overall survival, whereas higher clonality in adjacent lung was associated with shorter survival. Because multi-region tumor sequencing was not performed, intratumor heterogeneity could not be ruled out. Since the design was exploratory, TCR variables were selected using unadjusted p-values with no false-discovery rate correction.

This TCR derives from a male donor older than 55 with stage II squamous cell lung carcinoma. The chain is assembled from TRBV6-8 and TRBJ2-3, and 8 bases in between align with TRBD1. The sequencing here drew on normal lung tissue next to the tumor, taken before any cancer treatment. The CDR3 region: CAIMTGDTDTQYF. The nucleotide sequence is given as TGTGCCATCATGACAGGGGACACAGATACGCAGTATTTT.